The entry below gives a single T cell receptor (beta chain) sequence along with its context. Its antigen is still unknown. Per-base qualities were not stored, and no clone one base away is much larger. These data belong to a study of blood T cell repertoires in COVID-19 (dated by TCRdb to the early 2020s). Broadly, across the study: Samples from collaborators originated in the United States, Italy and Spain and spanned both the acute and convalescent phases of COVID-19. The material from the prospective study consisted of cDNA or gDNA derived from T cells, B-cell-depleted T cells, or PBMCs. Deeply sampled blood TCRbeta repertoires from subjects exposed to, actively infected with, or recovered from COVID-19 were included in the dataset. The repertoires were released in a freely available public database meant as a resource for research on the immune response to SARS-CoV-2. The samples were drawn from the first 160 participants of the ongoing ImmuneRACE study and from 1,254 subjects provided by 6 global collaborators. The sample metadata nearly always contained a de-identified subject ID, COVID-19 status, age in years and sex. Where available, HLA class I and class II types were obtained from metadata supplied by the sample provider rather than from assay-based typing. What the work shows at the level of the full study, not this receptor alone: How much clinical and demographic metadata was included differed by source and by participant, and the metadata was provided uncurated.

TCRbeta CDR3 regions were amplified from genomic DNA by means of the immunoSEQ Assay, a bias-controlled multiplex PCR. As for the original processing: The number of nucleated cells in each sample was estimated by amplification of reference gene primers within the assay. To quantify the absolute abundance of each unique TCRbeta CDR3 rearrangement, sequence reads were collapsed and filtered. For each sample, productive Simpson clonality was calculated by taking the square root of Simpson's diversity index across productive rearrangements. TCRdb took over this immuneACCESS table, retaining in-frame rearrangements with V and J assigned. Such tables are incomplete; in checked studies, under half of the missing clones stem from an unresolved V gene, and the remainder is unexplained. D and trimming come from the DNA, and the V and J calls and clone size come from that table. The sample table lists 120,000 to 150,000 clones, approximately 80% of them with a count of one. The biggest ten clones account for about 5.1% of the sample.

Looking up the germline V gene (reference sequence) yields CDR1 LNHNV and CDR2 YYDKDF. V was cut back by 3 bases and J by 4 bases, leaving a gap of 12 bases between them. From the cysteine up to the phenylalanine, the CDR3 has a length of 14 residues. The kept DNA is CDR3 alone, 42 bases in frame from the first base. The collaborating institutions used their own protocols to collect whole blood in K2EDTA tubes. For TCRbeta analysis, collaborator samples were shipped as frozen whole blood, as isolated PBMCs, or as DNA extracted from either sample type. Sequenced input: peripheral blood. The receptor was derived from a human donor in a cohort sampled during active COVID-19. The rearrangement combines TRBV15 with TRBJ1-2; a weak D assignment points to TRBD1 (5 bases agree). The bases read TGTGCCACCAGCAGGGACACTCTGACCTATGGCTACACCTTC. It codes for CATSRDTLTYGYTF. Reference TRBV15 and TRBJ1-2 proteins supply the regions before and after the CDR3; the full variable domain is: DAMVIQNPRYQVTQFGKPVTLSCSQTLNHNVMYWYQQKSSQAPKLLFHYYDKDFNNEADTPDNFQSRRPNTSFCFLDIRSPGLGDTAMYLCATSRDTLTYGYTFGSGTRLTVV.